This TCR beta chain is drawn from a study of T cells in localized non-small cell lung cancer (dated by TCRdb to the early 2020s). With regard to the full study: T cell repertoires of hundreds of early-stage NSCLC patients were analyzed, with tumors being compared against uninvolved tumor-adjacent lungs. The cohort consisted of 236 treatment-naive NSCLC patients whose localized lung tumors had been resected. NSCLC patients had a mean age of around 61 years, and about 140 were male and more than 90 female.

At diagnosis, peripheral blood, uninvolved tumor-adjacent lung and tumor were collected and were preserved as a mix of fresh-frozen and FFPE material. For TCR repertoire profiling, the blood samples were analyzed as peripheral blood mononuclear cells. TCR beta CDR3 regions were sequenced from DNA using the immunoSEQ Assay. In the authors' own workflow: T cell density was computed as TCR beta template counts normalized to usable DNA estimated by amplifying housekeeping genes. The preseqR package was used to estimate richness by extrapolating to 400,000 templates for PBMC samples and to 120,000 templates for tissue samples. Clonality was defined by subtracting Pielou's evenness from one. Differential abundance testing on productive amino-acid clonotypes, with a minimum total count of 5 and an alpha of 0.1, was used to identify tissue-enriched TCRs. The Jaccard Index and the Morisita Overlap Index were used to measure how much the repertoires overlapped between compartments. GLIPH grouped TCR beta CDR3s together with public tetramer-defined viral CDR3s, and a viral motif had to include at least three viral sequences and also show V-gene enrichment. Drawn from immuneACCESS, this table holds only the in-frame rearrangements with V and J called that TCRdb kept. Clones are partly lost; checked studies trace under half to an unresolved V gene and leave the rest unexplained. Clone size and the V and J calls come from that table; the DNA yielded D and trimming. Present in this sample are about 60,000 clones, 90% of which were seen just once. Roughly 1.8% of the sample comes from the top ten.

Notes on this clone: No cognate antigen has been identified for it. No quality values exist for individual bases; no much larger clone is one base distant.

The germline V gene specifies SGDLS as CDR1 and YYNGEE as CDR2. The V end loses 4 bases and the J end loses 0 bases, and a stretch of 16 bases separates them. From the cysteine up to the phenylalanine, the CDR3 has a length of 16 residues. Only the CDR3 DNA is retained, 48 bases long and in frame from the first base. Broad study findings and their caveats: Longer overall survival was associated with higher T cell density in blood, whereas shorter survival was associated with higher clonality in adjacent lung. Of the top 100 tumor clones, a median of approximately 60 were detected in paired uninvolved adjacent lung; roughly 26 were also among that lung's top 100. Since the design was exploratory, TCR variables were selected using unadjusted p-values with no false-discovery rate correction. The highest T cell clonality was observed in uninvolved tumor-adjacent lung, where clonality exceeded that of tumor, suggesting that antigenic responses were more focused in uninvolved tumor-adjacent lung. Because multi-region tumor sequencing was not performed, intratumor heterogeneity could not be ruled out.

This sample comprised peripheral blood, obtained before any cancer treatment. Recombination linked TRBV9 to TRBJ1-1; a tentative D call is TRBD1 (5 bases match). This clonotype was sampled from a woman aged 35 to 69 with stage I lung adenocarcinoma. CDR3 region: CASSSGTGPLNTEAFF. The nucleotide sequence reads TGTGCCAGCAGCTCCGGAACAGGACCCTTGAACACTGAAGCTTTCTTT.